The clone carrying this T cell receptor beta chain came up a few times. Its matching antigen is unknown. This sample is part of a study of T-cell reconstitution after alpha-beta-depleted transplantation in children. Study outcomes and limitations: When one year had passed after transplant, most T-cell counts and diversity came from newly produced T cells.

The TCRbeta library was prepared with unique molecular identifiers. From the PCR reads, TCRdb called clonotypes with MiXCR, one entry per CDR3 protein. The table records about 440,000 distinct CDR3 sequences, 43% of them present only once. The V and J ends lost 3 bases and 4 bases respectively, with 15 bases between them. The CDR3 spans 14 residues. Germline loops: CDR1 DFQATT, CDR2 SNEGSKA (reference sequence). The sequencing here drew on PBMCs, taken before TCRalphabeta/CD19-depleted stem cell transplant. The source of this sequence is a girl aged 2-10 years with aplastic anemia, due to receive a stem cell transplant. The chain is built from TRBV20-1 and TRBJ1-2; D not resolved. The CDR3 loop reads CSASGREGPYGYTF. The CDR3 coding sequence is TGCAGTGCTAGCGGCCGGGAGGGTCCCTATGGCTACACCTTC.